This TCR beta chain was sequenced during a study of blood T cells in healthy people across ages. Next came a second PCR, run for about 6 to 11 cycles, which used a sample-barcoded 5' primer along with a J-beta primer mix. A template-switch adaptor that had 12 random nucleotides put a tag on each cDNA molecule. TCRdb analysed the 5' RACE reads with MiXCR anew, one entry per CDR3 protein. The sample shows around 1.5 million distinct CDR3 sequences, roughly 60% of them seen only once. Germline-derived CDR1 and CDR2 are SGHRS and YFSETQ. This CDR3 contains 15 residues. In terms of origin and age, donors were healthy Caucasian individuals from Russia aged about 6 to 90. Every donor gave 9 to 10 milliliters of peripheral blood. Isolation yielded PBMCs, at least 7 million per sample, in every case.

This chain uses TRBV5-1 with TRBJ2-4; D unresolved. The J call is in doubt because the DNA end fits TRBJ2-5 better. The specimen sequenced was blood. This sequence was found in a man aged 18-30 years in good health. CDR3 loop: CASSLWQNLQETQYF. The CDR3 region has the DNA TGCGCCAGCAGCTTGTGGCAGAACCTCCAAGAGACCCAGTACTTC.